The following is a TCR beta chain sequence with its context. Its target is not known. TRB cDNA libraries were made by UMI-labeled 5' RACE. No DNA is given; TCRdb re-called the 5' RACE reads and lists each CDR3 protein once. Its table records tens of thousands of distinct CDR3 sequences. This specimen comes from a study of CXCR3-negative and CXCR3-positive naive CD8 T cells. The CDR3 has 13 amino acids. Cells classed as naive CD8+ T cells were CD45RO-CCR7+CD27+CD95-. General study findings and limits: Memory, not naive, CXCR3-negative and CXCR3-positive cells differed in TRBV-TRBJ usage. Comparison of naive cells showed more hydrophobic TRB CDR3s in CXCR3-positive than in CXCR3-negative naive cells.

The origin of this receptor is a human donor in good health. Some clones in this sample may be carry-over from other donors' samples. The chain couples TRBV21-1 to TRBJ2-1. TRBV21-1 is a pseudogene. The specimen sequenced was naive CXCR3+ CD8+ T cells from blood. Subset: CD45RO-CCR7+CD27+CD95- naive CD8+ T cells expressing CXCR3 (TNR3+). The CDR3 protein is CASSKVSMGEQFF.